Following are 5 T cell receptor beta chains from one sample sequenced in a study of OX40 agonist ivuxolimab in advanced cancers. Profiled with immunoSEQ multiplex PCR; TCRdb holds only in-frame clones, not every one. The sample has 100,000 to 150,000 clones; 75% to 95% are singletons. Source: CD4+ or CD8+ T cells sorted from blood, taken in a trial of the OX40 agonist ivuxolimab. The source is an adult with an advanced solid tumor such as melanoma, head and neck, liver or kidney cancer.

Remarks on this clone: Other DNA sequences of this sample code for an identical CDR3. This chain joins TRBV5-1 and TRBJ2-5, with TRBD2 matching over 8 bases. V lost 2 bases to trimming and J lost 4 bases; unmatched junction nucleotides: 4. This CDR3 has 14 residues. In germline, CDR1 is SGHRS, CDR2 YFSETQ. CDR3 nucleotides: TGCGCCAGCAGCTTAGCGGGAGTAGGAGAGACCCAGTACTTC. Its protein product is CASSLAGVGETQYF.

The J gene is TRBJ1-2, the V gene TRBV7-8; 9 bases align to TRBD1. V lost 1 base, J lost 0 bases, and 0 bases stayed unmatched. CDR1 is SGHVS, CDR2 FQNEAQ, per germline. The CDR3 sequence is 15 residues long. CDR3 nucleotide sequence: TGTGCCAGCAGCTTAGGACAGGGGGCTAACTATGGCTACACCTTC. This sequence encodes CASSLGQGANYGYTF.

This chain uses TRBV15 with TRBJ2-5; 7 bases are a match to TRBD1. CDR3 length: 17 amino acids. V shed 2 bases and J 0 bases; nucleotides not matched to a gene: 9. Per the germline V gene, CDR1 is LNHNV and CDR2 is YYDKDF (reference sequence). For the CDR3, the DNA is TGTGCCACCAGCAGACCAAAGGACAGGACATACCAAGAGACCCAGTACTTC. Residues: CATSRPKDRTYQETQYF.

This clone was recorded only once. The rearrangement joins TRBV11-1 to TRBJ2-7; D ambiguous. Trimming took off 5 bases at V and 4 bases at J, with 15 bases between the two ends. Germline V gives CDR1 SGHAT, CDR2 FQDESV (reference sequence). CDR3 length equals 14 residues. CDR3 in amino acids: CASSPGPEDYEQYF. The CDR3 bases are TGTGCCAGCAGCCCCGGGCCGGAAGATTACGAGCAGTACTTC. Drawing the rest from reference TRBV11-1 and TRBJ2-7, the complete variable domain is EAEVAQSPRYKITEKSQAVAFWCDPISGHATLYWYRQILGQGPELLVQFQDESVVDDSQLPKDRFSAERLKGVDSTLKIQPAELGDSAMYLCASSPGPEDYEQYFGPGTRLTVT.

This CDR3 is CASSLTRPDEGGELFF. CDR3 DNA sequence: TGTGCCAGCAGCTTAACGAGGCCGGACGAGGGCGGGGAGCTGTTTTTT. The chain has TRBV7-3 and TRBJ2-2; maybe TRBD2 (5 bases). From germline, CDR1 is SGHTA and CDR2 FQGTGA. The CDR3 is 16 amino acids. V was cut by 0 bases and J by 7 bases, with 15 bases left in between.